This T cell receptor beta chain was retrieved from a study of T cells in Graves' hyperthyroidism and ophthalmopathy. A Clinical Activity Score of at least 3, a NOSPECS grade of at least 4 and a duration under 3 months were recorded in the ophthalmopathy patients. It was less than 13 ml of fresh peripheral blood that supplied the PBMCs. V was pared by 6 bases and J by 3 bases, with 8 bases of the junction left unmatched. CDR1 is ENHRY and CDR2 is SYGVKD in the germline V gene. The CDR3 runs 15 residues. There were TCR beta CDR3 regions amplified from RNA transcripts. When the TCR CDR3 underwent first-round RT-PCR, the HTBI primer set was used. TCRdb used MiXCR to reprocess the multiplex PCR reads, holding one entry per CDR3 protein. The table records 600,000 to 650,000 distinct CDR3 sequences, around 20% of them present only once.

V usage is TRBV10-3 and J usage is TRBJ2-1; TRBD2 agrees at 7 bases. The clonotype originates from a man aged 25 to 40 with Graves' ophthalmopathy. Sample: blood. The DNA for the CDR3 is TGTGCCATCAGCGACAGCAGCGGGAACTACAATGAGCAGTTCTTC. It codes for CAISDSSGNYNEQFF.